This T cell receptor (beta chain) was recovered during a study of T cell repertoires in cytomegalovirus infection. Looking at the study overall: Researchers turned to recently identified HLA-C-restricted CMV epitopes as well as well-studied HLA-B-restricted ones. It was the public TCR beta signatures that indicated both CMV infection and matching HLA type. Findings and caveats of the study: Identification of carriers of CMV plus the relevant HLA was achieved through cumulative public TCR beta family frequency. Predominance within the ex vivo response was attributable to HLA-C-restricted CMV-specific TCR beta clonotypes.

TCRdb analysed the reads with MiXCR anew, one entry per CDR3 protein. Counted here are roughly 920,000 distinct CDR3 sequences, roughly 30% occurring once; the ten biggest clones make up 11% to 15%. Concerning this clonotype itself: Its cognate antigen is unknown. A junction end diverges from the germline sequence, so it may reflect a read error.

This sample comprised cultured CD8+ T cells from PBMCs, obtained from culture after CMV antigen stimulation. The clonotype comes from a human donor in good health (CMV status not recorded). Some clones in this sample may be carry-over from other donors' samples.

CDR3 sequence: CTTSRSGGTDTQYF. CDR3 bases: TGTACCACCAGCAGATCTGGCGGCACAGATACGCAGTATTTT. The rearrangement links TRBV15 to TRBJ2-3; D call uncertain. The CDR3 is 14 amino acids. CDR1 is LNHNV and CDR2 is YYDKDF in the germline V gene (reference sequence).